This TCR beta chain was identified in a study of blood T cell repertoires in COVID-19. The data were produced by immunoSEQ multiplex PCR, yet TCRdb's version contains in-frame clones alone and is incomplete. The top ten hold roughly 1.1% of the sample, which has about 160,000 clones, roughly 88% seen once. J was trimmed by 2 bases and V by 5 bases; bases with no gene match: 9. Germline lookup yields CDR1 SGHTA and CDR2 FQGNSA. CDR3 length equals 16 residues. Sequenced sample: peripheral blood. This rearrangement joins TRBV7-2 to TRBJ2-3; the match to TRBD2 covers 8 bases. This sequence originates from a man between 60 and 75 years old who had recovered from COVID-19. CDR3 nucleotides: TGTGCCAGCAGCCCTCTCGCGGGGGGCCTCACAGATACGCAGTATTTT. The encoded protein is CASSPLAGGLTDTQYF.